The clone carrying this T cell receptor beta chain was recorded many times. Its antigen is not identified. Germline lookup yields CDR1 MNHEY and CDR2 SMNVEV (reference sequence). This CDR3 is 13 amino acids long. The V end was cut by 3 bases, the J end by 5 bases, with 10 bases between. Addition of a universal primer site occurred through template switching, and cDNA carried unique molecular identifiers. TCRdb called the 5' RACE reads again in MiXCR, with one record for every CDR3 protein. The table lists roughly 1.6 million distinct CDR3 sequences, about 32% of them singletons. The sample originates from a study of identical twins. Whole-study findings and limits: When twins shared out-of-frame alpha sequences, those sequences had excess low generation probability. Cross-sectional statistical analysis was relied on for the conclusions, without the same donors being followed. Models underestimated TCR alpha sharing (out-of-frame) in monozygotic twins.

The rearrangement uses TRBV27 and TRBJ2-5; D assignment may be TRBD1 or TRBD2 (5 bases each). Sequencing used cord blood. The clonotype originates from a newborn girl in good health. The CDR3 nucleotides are TGTGCCAGCAGTTTCTCGTGGGGGGAGACCCAGTACTTC. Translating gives CASSFSWGETQYF.